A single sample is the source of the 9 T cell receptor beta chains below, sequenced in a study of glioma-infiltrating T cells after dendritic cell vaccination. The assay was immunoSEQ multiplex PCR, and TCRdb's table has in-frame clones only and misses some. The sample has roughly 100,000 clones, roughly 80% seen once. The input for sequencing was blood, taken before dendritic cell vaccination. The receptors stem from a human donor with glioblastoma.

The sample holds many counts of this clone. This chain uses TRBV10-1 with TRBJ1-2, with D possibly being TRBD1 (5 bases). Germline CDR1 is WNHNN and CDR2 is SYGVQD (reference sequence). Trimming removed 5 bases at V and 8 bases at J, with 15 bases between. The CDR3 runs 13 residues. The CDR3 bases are TGCGCCAGCAGTCCAGTGCAGGGTTGGGGCTACACCTTC. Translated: CASSPVQGWGYTF.

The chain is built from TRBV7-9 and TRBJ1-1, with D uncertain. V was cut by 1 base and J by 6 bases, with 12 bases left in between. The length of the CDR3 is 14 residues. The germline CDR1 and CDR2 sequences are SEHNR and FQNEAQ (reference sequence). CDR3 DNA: TGTGCCAGCAGCTTAGTCCAGGCTCGCGCTGAAGCTTTCTTT. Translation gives CASSLVQARAEAFF. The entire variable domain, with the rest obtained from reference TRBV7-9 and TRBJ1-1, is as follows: DTGVSQNPRHKITKRGQNVTFRCDPISEHNRLYWYRQTLGQGPEFLTYFQNEAQLEKSRLLSDRFSAERPKGSFSTLEIQRTEQGDSAMYLCASSLVQARAEAFFGQGTRLTVV.

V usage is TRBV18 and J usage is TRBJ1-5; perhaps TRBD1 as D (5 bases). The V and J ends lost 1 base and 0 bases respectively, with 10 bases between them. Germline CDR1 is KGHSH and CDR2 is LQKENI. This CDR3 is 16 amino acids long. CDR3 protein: CASSPQGLHSNQPQHF. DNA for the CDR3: TGTGCCAGCTCACCACAGGGACTACATAGCAATCAGCCCCAGCATTTT.

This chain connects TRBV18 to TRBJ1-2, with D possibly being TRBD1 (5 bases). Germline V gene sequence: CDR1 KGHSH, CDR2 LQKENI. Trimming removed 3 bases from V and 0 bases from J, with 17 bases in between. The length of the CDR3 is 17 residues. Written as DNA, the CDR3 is TGTGCCAGCTCACCGGAGGCACACGGAGGGGCTAACTATGGCTACACCTTC. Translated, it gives CASSPEAHGGANYGYTF.

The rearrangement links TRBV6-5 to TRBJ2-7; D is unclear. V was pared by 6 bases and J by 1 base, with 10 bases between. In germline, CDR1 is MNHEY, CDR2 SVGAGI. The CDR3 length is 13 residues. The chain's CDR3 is CASRPAGSYEQYF. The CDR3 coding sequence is TGTGCCAGCAGACCCGCAGGATCCTACGAGCAGTACTTC.

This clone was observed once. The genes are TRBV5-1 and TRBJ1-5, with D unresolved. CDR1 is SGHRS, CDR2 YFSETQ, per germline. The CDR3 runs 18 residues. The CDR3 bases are TGCGGCAGAACGGTGCCACGTAAAAATGTGTTTAGCAATCAGCCCCAGCATTTT. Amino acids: CGRTVPRKNVFSNQPQHF. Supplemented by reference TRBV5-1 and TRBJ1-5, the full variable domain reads KAGVTQTPRYLIKTRGQQVTLSCSPISGHRSVSWYQQTPGQGLQFLFEYFSETQRNKGNFPGRFSGRQFSNSRSEMNVSTLELGDSALYLCGRTVPRKNVFSNQPQHFGDGTRLSIL.

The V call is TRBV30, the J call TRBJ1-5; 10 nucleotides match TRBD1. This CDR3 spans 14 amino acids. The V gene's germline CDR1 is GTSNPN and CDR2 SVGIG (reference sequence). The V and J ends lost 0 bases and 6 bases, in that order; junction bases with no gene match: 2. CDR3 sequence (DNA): TGTGCCTGGAGTGTACGGACAGGGGGTCAGCCCCAGCATTTT. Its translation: CAWSVRTGGQPQHF.

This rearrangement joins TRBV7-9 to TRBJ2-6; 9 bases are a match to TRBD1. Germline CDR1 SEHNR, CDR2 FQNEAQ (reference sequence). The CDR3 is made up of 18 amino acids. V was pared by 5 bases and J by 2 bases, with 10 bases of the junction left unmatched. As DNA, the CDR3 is TGTGCCAGCAGCCCGGACAGGGGTCTTTTGGCTGGGGCCAACGTCCTGACTTTC. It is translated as CASSPDRGLLAGANVLTF.

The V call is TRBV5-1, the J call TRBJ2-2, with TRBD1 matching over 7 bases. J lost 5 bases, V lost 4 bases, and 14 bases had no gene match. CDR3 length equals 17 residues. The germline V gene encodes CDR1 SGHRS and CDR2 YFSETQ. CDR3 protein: CASSAQASGGRTGELFF. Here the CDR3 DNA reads TGCGCCAGCAGCGCCCAAGCTTCAGGGGGTCGGACCGGGGAGCTGTTTTTT.